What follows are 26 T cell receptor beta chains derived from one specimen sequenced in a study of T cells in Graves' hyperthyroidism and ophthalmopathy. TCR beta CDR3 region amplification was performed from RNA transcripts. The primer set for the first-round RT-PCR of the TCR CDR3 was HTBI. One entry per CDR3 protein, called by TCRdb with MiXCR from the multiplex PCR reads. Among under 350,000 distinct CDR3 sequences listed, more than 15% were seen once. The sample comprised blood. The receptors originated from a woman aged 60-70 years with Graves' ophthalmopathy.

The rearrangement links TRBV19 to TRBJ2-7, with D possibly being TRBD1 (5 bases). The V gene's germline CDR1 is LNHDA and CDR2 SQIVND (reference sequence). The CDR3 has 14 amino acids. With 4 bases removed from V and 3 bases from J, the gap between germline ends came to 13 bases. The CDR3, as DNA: TGTGCCAGTAGTACTGTTGACAGCCTCTACGAGCAGTACTTC. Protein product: CASSTVDSLYEQYF.

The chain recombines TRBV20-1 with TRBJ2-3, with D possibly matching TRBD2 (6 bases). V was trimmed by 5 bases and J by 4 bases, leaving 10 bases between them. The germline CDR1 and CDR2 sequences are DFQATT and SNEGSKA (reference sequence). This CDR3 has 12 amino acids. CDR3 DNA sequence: TGCAGTGCTGAGGACTACTCAGATACGCAGTATTTT. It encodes CSAEDYSDTQYF.

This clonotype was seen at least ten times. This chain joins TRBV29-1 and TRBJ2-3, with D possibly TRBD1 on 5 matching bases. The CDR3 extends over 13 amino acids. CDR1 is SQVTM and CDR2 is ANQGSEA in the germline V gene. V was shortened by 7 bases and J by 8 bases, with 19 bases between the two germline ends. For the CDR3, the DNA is TGCAGCGCTAGACCAATGACACAGGTTACGCAGTATTTT. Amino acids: CSARPMTQVTQYF.

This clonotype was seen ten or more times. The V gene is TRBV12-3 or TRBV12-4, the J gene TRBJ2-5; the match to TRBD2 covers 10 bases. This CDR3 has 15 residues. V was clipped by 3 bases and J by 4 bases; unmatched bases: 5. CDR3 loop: CASSFGSGGGETQYF. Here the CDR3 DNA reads TGTGCCAGCAGTTTTGGGAGCGGGGGGGGAGAGACCCAGTACTTC.

In DNA, the CDR3 is TGTGCCAGTAGTATGTTGGGGGGCCAAGAGACCCAGTACTTC. Protein sequence: CASSMLGGQETQYF. This chain connects TRBV19 to TRBJ2-5, with a tentative D call TRBD2 (6 bases). Trimming shortened V by 3 bases and J by 1 base, and 9 bases separated the two germline ends. The germline V gene encodes CDR1 LNHDA and CDR2 SQIVND (reference sequence). This CDR3 spans 14 amino acids.

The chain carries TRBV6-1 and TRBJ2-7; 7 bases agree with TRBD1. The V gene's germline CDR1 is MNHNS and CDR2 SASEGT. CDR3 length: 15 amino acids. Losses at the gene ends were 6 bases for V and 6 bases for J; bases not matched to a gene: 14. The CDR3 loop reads CASSKKTGIFSEQYF. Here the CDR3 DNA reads TGTGCCAGCAGCAAGAAGACAGGGATCTTCTCCGAGCAGTACTTC.

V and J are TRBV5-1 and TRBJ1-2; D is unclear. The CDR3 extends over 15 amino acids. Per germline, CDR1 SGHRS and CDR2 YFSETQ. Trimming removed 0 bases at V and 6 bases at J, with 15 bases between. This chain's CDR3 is CASSLARSAPDGYTF. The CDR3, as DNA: TGCGCCAGCAGCTTGGCCCGGTCGGCACCGGATGGCTACACCTTC.

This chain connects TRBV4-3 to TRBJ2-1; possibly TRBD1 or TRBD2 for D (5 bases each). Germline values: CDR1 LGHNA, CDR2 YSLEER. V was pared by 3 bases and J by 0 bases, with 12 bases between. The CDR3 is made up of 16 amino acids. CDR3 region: CASSHPGPRSYNEQFF. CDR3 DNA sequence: TGCGCCAGCAGCCACCCGGGACCCCGCTCCTACAATGAGCAGTTCTTC.

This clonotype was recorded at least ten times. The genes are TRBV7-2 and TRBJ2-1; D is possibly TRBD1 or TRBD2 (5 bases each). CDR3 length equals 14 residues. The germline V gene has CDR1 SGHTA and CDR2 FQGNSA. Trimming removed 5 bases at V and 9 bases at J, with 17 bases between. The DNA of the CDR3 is TGTGCCAGCAGCATAGGGACGGTTGTCGGTGAGCAGTTCTTC. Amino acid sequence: CASSIGTVVGEQFF.

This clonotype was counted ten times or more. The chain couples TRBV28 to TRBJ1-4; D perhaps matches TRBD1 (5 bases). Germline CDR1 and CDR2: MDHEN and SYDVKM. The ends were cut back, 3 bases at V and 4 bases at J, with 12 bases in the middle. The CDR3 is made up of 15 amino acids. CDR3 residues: CASSFLQGGNEKLFF. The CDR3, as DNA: TGTGCCAGCAGTTTTCTTCAGGGCGGTAATGAAAAACTGTTTTTT.

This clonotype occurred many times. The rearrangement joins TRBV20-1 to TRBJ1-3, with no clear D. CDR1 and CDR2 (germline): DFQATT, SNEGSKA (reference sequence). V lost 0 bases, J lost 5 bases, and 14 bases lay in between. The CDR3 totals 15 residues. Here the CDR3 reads CSARDGTRQRNTIYF. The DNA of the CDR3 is TGCAGTGCTAGAGATGGAACAAGGCAACGAAACACCATATATTTT.

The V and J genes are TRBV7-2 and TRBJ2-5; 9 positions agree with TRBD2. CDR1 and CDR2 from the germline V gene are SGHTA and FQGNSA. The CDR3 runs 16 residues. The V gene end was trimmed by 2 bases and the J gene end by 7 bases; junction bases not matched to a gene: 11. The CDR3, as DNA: TGTGCCAGCAGCTTATTTGTGGGGGCGGGAGGGGCGACCCAGTACTTC. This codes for CASSLFVGAGGATQYF.

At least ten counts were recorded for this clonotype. CDR3 sequence (DNA): TGTGCCAGCAGTCAACAGGGGGACGAGCAGTACTTC. Amino acid sequence: CASSQQGDEQYF. The gene calls are TRBV6-1 and TRBJ2-7; TRBD1 aligns across 8 bases. V was pared by 5 bases and J by 5 bases, with 2 bases of the junction left unmatched. CDR1 MNHNS and CDR2 SASEGT come from the germline V gene. The CDR3 contains 12 residues.

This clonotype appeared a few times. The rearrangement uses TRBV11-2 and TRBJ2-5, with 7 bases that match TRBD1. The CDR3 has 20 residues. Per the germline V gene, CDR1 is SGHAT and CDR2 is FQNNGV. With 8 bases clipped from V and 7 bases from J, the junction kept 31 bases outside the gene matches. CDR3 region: CASSKVLGQGQARKRGTQYF. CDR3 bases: TGTGCCAGCTCTAAGGTCTTAGGGCAAGGACAGGCACGCAAGAGGGGGACCCAGTACTTC.

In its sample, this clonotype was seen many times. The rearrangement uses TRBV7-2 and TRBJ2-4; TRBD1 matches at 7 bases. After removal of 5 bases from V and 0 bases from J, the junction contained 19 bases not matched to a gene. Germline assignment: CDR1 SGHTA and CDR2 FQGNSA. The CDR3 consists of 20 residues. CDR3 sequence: CASSKGGPGELARAKNIQYF. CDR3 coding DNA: TGTGCCAGCAGCAAAGGGGGCCCTGGGGAATTAGCCAGAGCCAAAAACATTCAGTACTTC.

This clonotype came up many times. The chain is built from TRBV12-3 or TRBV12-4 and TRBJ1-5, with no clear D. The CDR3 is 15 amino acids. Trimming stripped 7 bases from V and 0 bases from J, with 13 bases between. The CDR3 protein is CASTGNAYSNQPQHF. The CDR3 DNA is TGTGCCAGCACGGGGAATGCGTATAGCAATCAGCCCCAGCATTTT.

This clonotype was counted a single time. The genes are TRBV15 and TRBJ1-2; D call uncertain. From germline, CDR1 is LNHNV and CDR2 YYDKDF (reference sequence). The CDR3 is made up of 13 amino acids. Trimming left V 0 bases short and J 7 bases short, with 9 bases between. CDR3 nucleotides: TGTGCCACCAGCAGAGATCGCTGGGGTGGCTACACCTTC. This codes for CATSRDRWGGYTF.

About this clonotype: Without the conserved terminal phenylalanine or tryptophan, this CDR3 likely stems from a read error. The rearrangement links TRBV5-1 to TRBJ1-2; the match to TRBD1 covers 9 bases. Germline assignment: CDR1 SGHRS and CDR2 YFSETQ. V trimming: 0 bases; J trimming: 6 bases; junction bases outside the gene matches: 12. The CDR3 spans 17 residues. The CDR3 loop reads CASSLAPQGAYLDGYTL. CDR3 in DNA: TGCGCCAGCAGCTTGGCCCCACAGGGGGCATACTTGGATGGCTACACCCTC.

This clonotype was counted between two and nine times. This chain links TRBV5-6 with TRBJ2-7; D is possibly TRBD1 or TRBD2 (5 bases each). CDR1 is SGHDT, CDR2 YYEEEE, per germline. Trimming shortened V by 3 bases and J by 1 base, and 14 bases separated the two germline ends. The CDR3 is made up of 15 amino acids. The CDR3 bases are TGTGCCAGCAGCTGGGGAAGGGACGGTTCCTACGAGCAGTACTTC. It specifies CASSWGRDGSYEQYF.

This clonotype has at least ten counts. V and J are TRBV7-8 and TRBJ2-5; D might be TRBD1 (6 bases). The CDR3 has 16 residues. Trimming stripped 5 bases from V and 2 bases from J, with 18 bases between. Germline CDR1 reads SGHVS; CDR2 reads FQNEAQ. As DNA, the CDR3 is TGTGCCAGCAGCAAAGACAGGTGGCCTGTTCAAGAGACCCAGTACTTC. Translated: CASSKDRWPVQETQYF.

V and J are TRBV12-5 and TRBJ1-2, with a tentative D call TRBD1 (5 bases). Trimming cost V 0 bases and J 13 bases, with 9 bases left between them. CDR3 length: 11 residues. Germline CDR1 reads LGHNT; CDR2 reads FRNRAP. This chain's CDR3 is CASGLVQGPTF. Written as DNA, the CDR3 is TGTGCTAGTGGTTTGGTTCAGGGCCCCACCTTC.

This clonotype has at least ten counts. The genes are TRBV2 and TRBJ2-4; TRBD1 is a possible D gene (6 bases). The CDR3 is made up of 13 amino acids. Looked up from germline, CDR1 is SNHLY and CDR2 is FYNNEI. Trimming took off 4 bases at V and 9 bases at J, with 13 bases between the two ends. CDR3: CASSAGQSVIQYF. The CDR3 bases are TGTGCCAGCAGTGCCGGACAGTCTGTCATTCAGTACTTC.

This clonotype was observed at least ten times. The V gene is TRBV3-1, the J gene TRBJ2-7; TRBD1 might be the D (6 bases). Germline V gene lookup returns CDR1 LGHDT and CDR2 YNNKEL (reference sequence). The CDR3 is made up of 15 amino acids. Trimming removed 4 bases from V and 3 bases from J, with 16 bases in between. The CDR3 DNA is TGTGCCAGCAGCCCCGGATTGGGGGCGGGCTACGAGCAGTACTTC. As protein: CASSPGLGAGYEQYF.

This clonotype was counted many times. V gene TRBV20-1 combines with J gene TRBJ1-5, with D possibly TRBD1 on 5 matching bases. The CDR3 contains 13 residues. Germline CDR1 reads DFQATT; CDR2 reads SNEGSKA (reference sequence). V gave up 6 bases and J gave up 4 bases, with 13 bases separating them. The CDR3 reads CSAKAGGNQPQHF. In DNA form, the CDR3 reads TGCAGTGCGAAAGCGGGGGGAAATCAGCCCCAGCATTTT.

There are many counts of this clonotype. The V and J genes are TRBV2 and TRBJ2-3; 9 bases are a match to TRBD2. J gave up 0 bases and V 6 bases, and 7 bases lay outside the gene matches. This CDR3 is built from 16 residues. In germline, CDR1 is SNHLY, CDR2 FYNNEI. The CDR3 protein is CASRDVAGASTDTQYF. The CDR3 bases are TGTGCCAGCAGGGATGTAGCGGGGGCGAGCACAGATACGCAGTATTTT.

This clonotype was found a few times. CDR3 sequence: CASSYLTGAWQPQHF. In DNA form, the CDR3 reads TGTGCCAGCAGTTACTTGACAGGGGCCTGGCAGCCCCAGCATTTT. The rearrangement links TRBV6-5 to TRBJ1-5; 8 bases are shared with TRBD1. Losses at the gene ends were 1 base for V and 7 bases for J; bases not matched to a gene: 6. There are 15 residues in the CDR3. Germline CDR1 reads MNHEY; CDR2 reads SVGAGI.